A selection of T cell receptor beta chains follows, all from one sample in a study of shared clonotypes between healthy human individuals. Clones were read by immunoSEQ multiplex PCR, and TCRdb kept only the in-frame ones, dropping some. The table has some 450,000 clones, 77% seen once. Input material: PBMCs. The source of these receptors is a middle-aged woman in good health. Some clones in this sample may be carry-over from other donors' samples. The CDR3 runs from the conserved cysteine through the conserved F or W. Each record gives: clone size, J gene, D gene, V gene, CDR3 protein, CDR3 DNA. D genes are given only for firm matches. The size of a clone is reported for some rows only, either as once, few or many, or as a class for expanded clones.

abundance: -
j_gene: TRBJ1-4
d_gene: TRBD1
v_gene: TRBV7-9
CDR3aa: CASSLRSPTGPNEKLFF
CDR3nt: TGTGCCAGCAGCTTACGGTCCCCGACAGGGCCTAATGAAAAACTGTTTTTT

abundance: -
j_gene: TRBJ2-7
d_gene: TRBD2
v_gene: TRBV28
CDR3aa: CASSPPGTMAFEQYF
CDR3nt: TGTGCCAGCAGTCCTCCCGGGACTATGGCGTTCGAGCAGTACTTC

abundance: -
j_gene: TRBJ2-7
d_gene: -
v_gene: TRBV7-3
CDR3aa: CASSQANGEQYF
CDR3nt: TGTGCCAGCAGCCAAGCAAACGGTGAGCAGTACTTC

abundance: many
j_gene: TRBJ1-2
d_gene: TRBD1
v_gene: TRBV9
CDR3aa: CASSFRQGDGYTF
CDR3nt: TGTGCCAGCAGCTTCCGACAGGGGGATGGCTACACCTTC

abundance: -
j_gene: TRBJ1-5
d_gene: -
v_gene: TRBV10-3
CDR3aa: CAISGQGNQPQHF
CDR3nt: TGTGCCATCAGTGGTCAGGGCAATCAGCCCCAGCATTTT

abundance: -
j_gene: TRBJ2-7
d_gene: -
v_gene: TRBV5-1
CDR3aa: CASSLGRPYEQYF
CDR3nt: TGCGCCAGCAGCTTGGGACGGCCGTACGAGCAGTACTTC

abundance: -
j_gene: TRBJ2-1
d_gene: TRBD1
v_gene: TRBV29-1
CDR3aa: CSARRDRADEQFF
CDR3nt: TGCAGCGCACGCCGGGACAGGGCGGATGAGCAGTTCTTC

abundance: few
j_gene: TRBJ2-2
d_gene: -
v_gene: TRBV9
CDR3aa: CASSVALRGELFF
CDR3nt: TGTGCCAGCAGCGTAGCCCTCCGCGGGGAGCTGTTTTTT

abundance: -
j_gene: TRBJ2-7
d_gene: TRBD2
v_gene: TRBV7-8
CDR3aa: CASSLLADLSYEQYF
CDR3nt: TGTGCCAGCAGCTTACTAGCGGACCTCTCCTACGAGCAGTACTTC

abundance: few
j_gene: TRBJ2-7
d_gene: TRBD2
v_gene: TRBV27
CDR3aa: CASGGLAGGEQYF
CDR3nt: TGTGCCAGCGGGGGACTAGCGGGTGGAGAGCAGTACTTC

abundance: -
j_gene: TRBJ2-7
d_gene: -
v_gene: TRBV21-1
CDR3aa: CASSPRYEQYF
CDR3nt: TGTGCCAGCAGCCCCCGGTACGAGCAGTACTTC

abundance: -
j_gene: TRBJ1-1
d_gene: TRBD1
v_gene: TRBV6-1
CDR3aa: CASSEVPGGYTEAFF
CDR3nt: TGTGCCAGCAGTGAAGTACCAGGGGGCTACACTGAAGCTTTCTTT

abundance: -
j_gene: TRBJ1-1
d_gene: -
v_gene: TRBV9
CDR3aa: CASSATGSNTEAFF
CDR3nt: TGTGCCAGCAGCGCGACCGGTTCTAACACTGAAGCTTTCTTT

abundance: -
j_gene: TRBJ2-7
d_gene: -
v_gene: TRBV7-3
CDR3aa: CASSSGVGFEQYF
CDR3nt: TGTGCCAGCAGCTCAGGCGTAGGTTTTGAGCAGTACTTC

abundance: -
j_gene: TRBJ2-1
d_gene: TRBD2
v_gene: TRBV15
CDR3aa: CATSPRWTSGRLYNEQFF
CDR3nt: TGTGCCACCAGCCCTCGATGGACTAGCGGGAGGCTATACAATGAGCAGTTCTTC

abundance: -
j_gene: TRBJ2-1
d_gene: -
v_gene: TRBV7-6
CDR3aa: CASSLTSGYINEQFF
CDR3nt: TGTGCCAGCAGCCTTACCTCAGGGTATATCAATGAGCAGTTCTTC

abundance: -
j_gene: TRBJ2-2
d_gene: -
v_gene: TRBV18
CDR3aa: CASSPYTGQNTGELFF
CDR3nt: TGTGCCAGCTCACCATATACCGGGCAGAACACCGGGGAGCTGTTTTTT

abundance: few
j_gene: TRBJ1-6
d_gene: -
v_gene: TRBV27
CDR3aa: CASSLLRQNSPLHF
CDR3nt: TGTGCCAGCAGTCTCCTCAGACAGAATTCACCCCTCCACTTT

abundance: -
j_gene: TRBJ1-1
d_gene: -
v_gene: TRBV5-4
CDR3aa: CASSLGTVHTEAFF
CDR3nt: TGTGCCAGCAGCTTGGGGACGGTCCACACTGAAGCTTTCTTT

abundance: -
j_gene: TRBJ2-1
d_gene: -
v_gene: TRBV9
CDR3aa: CASSPQVGQDEQFF
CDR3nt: TGTGCCAGCAGCCCCCAGGTGGGCCAAGATGAGCAGTTCTTC

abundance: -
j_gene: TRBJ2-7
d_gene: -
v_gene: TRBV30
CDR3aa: CAWSVGGGMLGYEQYF
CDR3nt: TGTGCCTGGAGTGTAGGGGGCGGGATGTTGGGCTACGAGCAGTACTTC

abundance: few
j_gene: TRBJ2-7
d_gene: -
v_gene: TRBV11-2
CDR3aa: CASSLRDTYEQYF
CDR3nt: TGTGCCAGCAGCTTGAGGGATACCTACGAGCAGTACTTC

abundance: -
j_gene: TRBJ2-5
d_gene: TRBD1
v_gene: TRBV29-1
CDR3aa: CSVRTGGGETQYF
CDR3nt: TGCAGCGTTAGGACAGGGGGCGGTGAGACCCAGTACTTC

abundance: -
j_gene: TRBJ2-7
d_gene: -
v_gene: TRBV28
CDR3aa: CASSFSRTPPEEQYF
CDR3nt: TGTGCCAGCAGTTTTAGTCGGACTCCCCCGGAGGAGCAGTACTTC

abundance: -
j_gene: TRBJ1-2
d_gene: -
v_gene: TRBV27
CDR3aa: CASTSGTDYGYTF
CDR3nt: TGTGCCAGCACCTCAGGGACGGACTATGGCTACACCTTC

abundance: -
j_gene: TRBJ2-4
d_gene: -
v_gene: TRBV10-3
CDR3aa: CAISAALGGAAKNIQYF
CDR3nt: TGTGCCATCAGTGCTGCCTTAGGGGGAGCAGCCAAAAACATTCAGTACTTC

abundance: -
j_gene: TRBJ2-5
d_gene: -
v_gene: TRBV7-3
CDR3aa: CASSFSPNGGETQYF
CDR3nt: TGTGCCAGCAGCTTTAGCCCAAACGGGGGAGAGACCCAGTACTTC

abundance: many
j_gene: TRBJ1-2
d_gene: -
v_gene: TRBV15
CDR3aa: CATSFGSNGGYTF
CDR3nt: TGTGCCACCTCCTTTGGGTCGAACGGTGGCTACACCTTC

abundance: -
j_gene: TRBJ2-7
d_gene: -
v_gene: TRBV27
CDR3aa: CASSDLYEQYF
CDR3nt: TGTGCCAGCAGCGACCTTTACGAGCAGTACTTC

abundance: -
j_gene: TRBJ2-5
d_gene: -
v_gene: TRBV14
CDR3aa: CASSQVSSFQETQYF
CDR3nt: TGTGCCAGCAGCCAAGTATCCAGCTTCCAAGAGACCCAGTACTTC

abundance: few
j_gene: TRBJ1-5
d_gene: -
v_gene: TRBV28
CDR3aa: CASSLLAGVPNQPQHF
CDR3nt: TGTGCCAGCAGTTTATTAGCAGGGGTGCCTAATCAGCCCCAGCATTTT

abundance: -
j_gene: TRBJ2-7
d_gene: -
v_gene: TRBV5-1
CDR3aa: CASSLEGPGEQYF
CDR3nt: TGCGCCAGCAGCTTGGAAGGTCCTGGCGAGCAGTACTTC

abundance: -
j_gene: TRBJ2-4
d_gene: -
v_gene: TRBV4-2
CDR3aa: CASSSVENIQYF
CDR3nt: TGTGCCAGCAGCTCCGTGGAAAACATTCAGTACTTC

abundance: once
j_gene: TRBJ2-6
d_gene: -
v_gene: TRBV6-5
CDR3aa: CASSYSMSGANVLTF
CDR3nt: TGTGCCAGCAGTTACTCGATGTCTGGGGCCAACGTCCTGACTTTC

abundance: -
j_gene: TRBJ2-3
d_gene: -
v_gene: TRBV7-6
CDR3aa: CASSLDDGSTDTQYF
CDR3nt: TGTGCCAGCAGCTTAGATGATGGTAGCACAGATACGCAGTATTTT

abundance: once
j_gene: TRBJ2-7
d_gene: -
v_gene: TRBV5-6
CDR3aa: CASSLAGVGVAYEQYF
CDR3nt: TGTGCCAGCAGCTTGGCCGGGGTAGGGGTGGCCTACGAGCAGTACTTC

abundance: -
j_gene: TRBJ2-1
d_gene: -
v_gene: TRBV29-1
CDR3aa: CSVVSSARTYEQFF
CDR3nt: TGCAGCGTTGTAAGCAGCGCCCGAACGTATGAGCAGTTCTTC

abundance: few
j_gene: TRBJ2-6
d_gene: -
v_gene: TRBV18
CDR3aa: CASSQDNSGANVLTF
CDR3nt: TGTGCCAGCTCTCAGGACAACTCTGGGGCCAACGTCCTGACTTTC

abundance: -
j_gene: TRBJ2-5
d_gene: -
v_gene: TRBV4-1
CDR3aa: CASSQGILETQYF
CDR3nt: TGCGCCAGCAGCCAAGGTATTTTAGAGACCCAGTACTTC

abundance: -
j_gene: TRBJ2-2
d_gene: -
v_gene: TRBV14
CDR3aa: CASSLKRTSTGELFF
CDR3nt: TGTGCCAGCAGCCTAAAGCGGACAAGCACCGGGGAGCTGTTTTTT